The rows below give T cell receptor beta chains drawn from one sample of a study of cytomegalovirus exposure and HLA in healthy donors. Sequencing was performed with immunoSEQ multiplex PCR; in TCRdb, only in-frame clones are kept and a portion is missing. The table lists some 94,000 clones, over 75% of them singletons, with more than 3% in the top ten. The specimen sequenced was PBMCs. These receptor sequences come from a middle-aged man in good health and CMV-seronegative. Both conserved end residues are part of each CDR3. A D gene is named only where the DNA matches it firmly. Clone size appears in some rows only: once, few, many, or a class for an expanded clone.

>TRBV6-5|TRBJ1-5|.|.
CASSSNLDNQPQHF
TGTGCCAGCAGTTCCAACTTAGATAACCAGCCCCAGCATTTT
>TRBV6-1|TRBJ2-7|.|.
CASSELSGMRNEQYF
TGTGCCAGCAGTGAATTGTCCGGGATGAGGAACGAGCAGTACTTC
>TRBV12-5|TRBJ2-7|.|TRBD2
CASGLPSGTSYDEQYF
TGTGCTAGTGGTTTGCCCTCCGGGACTAGCTATGATGAGCAGTACTTC
>TRBV5-1|TRBJ2-7|.|TRBD1
CASSAGTGGSYEQYF
TGCGCCAGCAGCGCAGGGACAGGGGGCTCCTACGAGCAGTACTTC
>TRBV9|TRBJ1-3|.|TRBD1
CASSATGGGNTIYF
TGTGCCAGCAGCGCCACAGGGGGTGGAAACACCATATATTTT
>TRBV28|TRBJ1-4|.|TRBD1
CASIGVGRDRGEKLFF
TGTGCCAGCATTGGGGTGGGTCGGGACAGGGGAGAAAAACTGTTTTTT
>TRBV7-9|TRBJ2-7|.|TRBD2
CASSLGGGRGSYEQYF
TGTGCCAGCAGCTTAGGAGGAGGGAGGGGCTCCTACGAGCAGTACTTC
>TRBV2|TRBJ2-3|.|TRBD2
CASSDERLALSTDTQYF
TGTGCCAGCAGTGACGAAAGACTAGCTCTTAGCACAGATACGCAGTATTTT
>TRBV27|TRBJ2-3|.|.
CASSLRPPGLLRTDTQYF
TGTGCCAGCAGTCTACGACCCCCGGGACTCTTACGCACAGATACGCAGTATTTT
>TRBV2|TRBJ2-2|.|TRBD2
CASSELAGTGELFF
TGTGCCAGCAGTGAACTAGCGGGAACCGGGGAGCTGTTTTTT
>TRBV30|TRBJ2-7|.|TRBD1
CAWNRRGLYEQYF
TGTGCCTGGAATCGCAGGGGGCTCTACGAGCAGTACTTC
>TRBV7-9|TRBJ2-7|.|TRBD2
CASSSNSLAGDYEQYF
TGTGCCAGCAGCTCCAACTCACTAGCGGGGGACTACGAGCAGTACTTC
>TRBV28|TRBJ2-1|once|TRBD2
CASKGRGLAAGEQFF
TGTGCCAGCAAGGGGCGGGGACTAGCGGCTGGTGAGCAGTTCTTC
>TRBV6-5|TRBJ2-3|.|TRBD2
CASSLLAGNTDTQYF
TGTGCCAGCAGTCTTCTAGCGGGAAACACAGATACGCAGTATTTT
>TRBV7-3|TRBJ2-7|.|TRBD1
CASSLGTGSYEQYF
TGTGCCAGCAGCTTGGGGACAGGGTCCTACGAGCAGTACTTC
>TRBV5-1|TRBJ2-5|.|.
CASSLRAGDETQYF
TGCGCCAGCAGCTTGAGGGCAGGGGATGAGACCCAGTACTTC
>TRBV11-2|TRBJ2-7|.|TRBD2
CASSLGSGGAYEQYF
TGTGCCAGCAGCTTAGGTAGCGGGGGTGCTTACGAGCAGTACTTC
>TRBV5-1|TRBJ2-7|.|TRBD1
CASSRGQTYKQYF
TGCGCCAGCAGCCGGGGACAGACCTACAAGCAGTACTTC
>TRBV19|TRBJ2-6|.|.
CASSIQGTTGANVLTF
TGTGCCAGTAGTATCCAGGGAACCACTGGGGCCAACGTCCTGACTTTC
>TRBV7-3|TRBJ2-1|.|TRBD2
CASSYGTSTPQFF
TGTGCCAGCAGCTACGGGACTAGCACCCCGCAGTTCTTC
>TRBV29-1|TRBJ2-7|.|.
CSVEGGDSNYEQYF
TGCAGCGTTGAAGGGGGCGACAGTAACTACGAGCAGTACTTC
>TRBV28|TRBJ2-1|.|.
CASSLLTPSSYNEQFF
TGTGCCAGCAGCTTATTGACTCCTAGCTCCTACAATGAGCAGTTCTTC
>TRBV30|TRBJ1-2|.|.
CAWTGGNYGYTF
TGTGCCTGGACAGGCGGGAACTATGGCTACACCTTC
>TRBV7-9|TRBJ2-1|.|.
CASSFGQNEQFF
TGTGCCAGCAGCTTTGGACAAAATGAGCAGTTCTTC
>TRBV30|TRBJ2-1|once|.
CAWSTPLGSSYNEQFF
TGTGCCTGGAGTACCCCCTTAGGGAGCTCCTACAATGAGCAGTTCTTC
>TRBV30|TRBJ1-4|.|.
CAWGSKGEKLFF
TGTGCCTGGGGGAGTAAGGGTGAAAAACTGTTTTTT
>TRBV5-1|TRBJ2-7|.|TRBD1
CASSEDRVIYEQYF
TGCGCCAGCAGCGAGGACAGGGTTATCTACGAGCAGTACTTC
>TRBV2|TRBJ1-2|.|.
CASSTGQSYGYTF
TGTGCCAGCAGTACGGGACAAAGCTATGGCTACACCTTC
>TRBV6-1|TRBJ2-2|once|.
CASSERQGWYGELFF
TGTGCCAGCAGTGAACGGCAGGGGTGGTACGGGGAGCTGTTTTTT
>TRBV28|TRBJ1-5|.|.
CASSFQVPGGNQPQHF
TGTGCCAGCAGTTTTCAGGTTCCGGGAGGCAATCAGCCCCAGCATTTT
>TRBV7-8|TRBJ2-1|.|TRBD1
CASFRDRSYNEQFF
TGTGCCAGCTTCCGGGACAGATCCTACAATGAGCAGTTCTTC
>TRBV27|TRBJ2-1|once|.
CASSLPGLSVHEQFF
TGTGCCAGCAGTCTCCCGGGACTTTCGGTCCATGAGCAGTTCTTC
>TRBV5-1|TRBJ2-5|.|TRBD2
CASSLADLTSGRETQYF
TGCGCCAGCAGCTTGGCCGACCTAACTAGCGGGAGAGAGACCCAGTACTTC
>TRBV7-3|TRBJ2-1|.|.
CASSLDSEQFF
TGTGCCAGCAGCCTAGACAGTGAGCAGTTCTTC
>TRBV14|TRBJ1-4|once|.
CASSQVPGEKLFF
TGTGCCAGCAGCCAAGTTCCGGGGGAAAAACTGTTTTTT
>TRBV28|TRBJ1-2|.|TRBD1
CASLTGGVYGYTF
TGTGCCAGCCTAACAGGGGGGGTCTATGGCTACACCTTC
>TRBV6-1|TRBJ2-2|.|.
CASSQGLTGELFF
TGTGCCAGCAGCCAGGGTTTAACCGGGGAGCTGTTTTTT
>TRBV30|TRBJ2-2|.|.
CAWKAVQNTGELFF
TGTGCCTGGAAGGCGGTTCAAAACACCGGGGAGCTGTTTTTT
>TRBV6-5|TRBJ2-7|.|.
CASSRYSGSYEQYF
TGTGCCAGCAGTCGCTATTCGGGCTCCTACGAGCAGTACTTC
>TRBV2|TRBJ1-5|once|TRBD1
CASRGGTGENQPQHF
TGTGCCAGCAGGGGCGGGACAGGGGAAAATCAGCCCCAGCATTTT
>TRBV30|TRBJ1-1|.|TRBD1
CAWSGTGARNTEAFF
TGTGCCTGGAGTGGGACAGGGGCGAGGAACACTGAAGCTTTCTTT
>TRBV19|TRBJ2-5|.|.
CASSPRTAQETQYF
TGTGCCAGTAGTCCTCGGACAGCCCAAGAGACCCAGTACTTC
>TRBV5-1|TRBJ2-5|.|TRBD1
CASSPGDRPRETQYF
TGCGCCAGCAGCCCCGGGGACAGACCACGGGAGACCCAGTACTTC
>TRBV5-1|TRBJ2-7|.|TRBD2
CASSPGWEGVHEQYF
TGCGCCAGCAGCCCAGGGTGGGAGGGCGTCCACGAGCAGTACTTC